The clone carrying this T cell receptor (beta chain) has only a few counts. The target antigen is unknown. Primers for the PCR totalled 60 Vbeta and 13 Jbeta. Assay used: immunoSEQ multiplex PCR; TCRdb lists only in-frame clones, some missing. The profile shows around 50,000 clones, 55% to 80% of them singletons. The sample originates from a study of cytomegalovirus exposure and HLA in healthy donors. Whole-study results and caveats: The study dropped some indistinguishable V segments, TRBV6-2 and TRBV6-3 among them. With later analysis, a missense DCLRE1C variant became linked to TCR beta V- and J-gene trimming.

V lost 1 base, J lost 5 bases, and 9 bases lay in between. This CDR3 has 13 amino acids. CDR1 SGHKS and CDR2 YYEKEE come from the germline V gene (reference sequence). What was sequenced was PBMCs. The rearrangement uses TRBV5-5 and TRBJ1-1; D is ambiguous. The sequence was collected from a woman in her forties or fifties in good health and CMV-seropositive. The chain's CDR3 is CASSLSSQTEAFF. The CDR3 DNA is TGTGCCAGCAGCTTGTCCAGTCAAACTGAAGCTTTCTTT.